A selection of T cell receptor beta chains follows, all from one sample in a study of graft-versus-host responses after intestinal transplantation. Clones were read by immunoSEQ multiplex PCR, and TCRdb kept only the in-frame ones, dropping some. The sample holds 84,000 or so clones; roughly 80% are singletons and the top ten take approximately 0.88%. Their specific antigens are unknown. The sample in question was unstimulated CD4+ T cells sorted from spleen or lymph node cells, obtained before intestinal transplant. These receptors originate from a human donor who received an intestinal transplant. The CDR3 runs from the conserved cysteine through the conserved F or W. D genes are given only for firm matches. The size entry is marked missing in some rows and otherwise reads once, few, many or a size class.

V gene	D gene	CDR3 length	J gene	clone size	CDR3 protein
TRBV27	TRBD2	16	TRBJ2-7	NA	CASSSKGLAGAYEQYF
TRBV6-5	TRBD2	14	TRBJ2-1	NA	CASSKRGGDNEQFF
TRBV7-2	NA	14	TRBJ1-2	NA	CASSLGRANYGYTF
TRBV10-3	TRBD2	14	TRBJ2-3	once	CATVKRGDTDTQYF
TRBV5-8	NA	17	TRBJ2-2	NA	CASSLGGGTVNTGELFF
TRBV18	NA	12	TRBJ1-1	NA	CASSPLIGSAFF
TRBV5-6	TRBD2	16	TRBJ2-3	NA	CASSLISGGGTDTQYF
TRBV4-1	NA	18	TRBJ2-1	NA	CASSQEGGQGTLYNEQFF
TRBV28	TRBD2	17	TRBJ2-7	NA	CASSLPGTSGRAFEQYF
TRBV25-1	NA	15	TRBJ2-3	NA	CASSDPRLRTDTQYF
TRBV5-4	TRBD2	14	TRBJ2-7	NA	CASSFGGTNYEQYF
TRBV27	TRBD1	13	TRBJ1-4	NA	CASSPGRQGKLFF
TRBV2	NA	13	TRBJ2-7	NA	CASSRTAYYEQYF
TRBV5-1	NA	15	TRBJ1-4	NA	CASSFGGLPGEKLFF
TRBV25-1	NA	13	TRBJ1-3	NA	CASSVPAGNTIYF
TRBV30	NA	14	TRBJ1-5	few	CAWGGGQGYQPQHF
TRBV14	TRBD1	15	TRBJ2-3	NA	CASSPGQGAGDTQYF
TRBV19	NA	13	TRBJ1-2	NA	CATNPRGGGGYTF
TRBV6-5	TRBD2	13	TRBJ2-3	NA	CASSYGGLVTQYF
TRBV5-1	NA	14	TRBJ1-1	NA	CASSLEHRGTEAFF